The clone carrying this T cell receptor beta chain has just a few counts. This entry belongs to a study of T cell responses to AZD1222 COVID-19 vaccine. The CDR3 length is 17 residues. Per germline, CDR1 MNHEY and CDR2 SVGEGT. Trimming pared 6 bases from V and 0 bases from J, leaving 21 bases between. The protocol was immunoSEQ multiplex PCR, while the TCRdb copy is restricted to in-frame clones and leaves out a portion. The data show under 150,000 clones, approximately 90% seen once. The chain carries TRBV6-2 or TRBV6-3 and TRBJ2-7; D perhaps matches TRBD1 (6 bases). This material consisted of peripheral blood, taken on day 0 of AZD1222 vaccination. This TCR was recovered from an adult in good health. The chain's CDR3 is CASSPILGQTASYEQYF. The CDR3 nucleotides are TGTGCCAGCAGCCCTATCTTAGGACAGACAGCCTCCTACGAGCAGTACTTC.